The 13 T cell receptor beta chains given below trace back to one sample, sequenced in a study of Ad26.COV2.S vaccination and SARS-CoV-2 variants. As for treatment: about 20 received Ad26.COV2.S at low or high dose, single or two shots; about 5 received placebo; per-sample allocation not given. Samples came from day 63 after the first vaccine or placebo injection. Sequencing was performed with immunoSEQ multiplex PCR; in TCRdb, only in-frame clones are kept and a portion is missing. The top ten hold 12% of the sample, which has fewer than 500,000 clones, more than 80% seen once. The material was peripheral blood, obtained in a trial of Ad26.COV2.S vaccine versus placebo. Source of these receptors: a person aged 18-65 years who received the Ad26.COV2.S COVID-19 vaccine or a placebo.

The rearrangement joins TRBV7-6 to TRBJ2-7; D remains ambiguous. The ends were cut back, 1 base at V and 5 bases at J, with 15 bases in the middle. CDR3 size: 15 residues. Germline CDR1 is SGHVS and CDR2 is FNYEAQ. CDR3 sequence: CASSLGSLGWNEQYF. DNA of the CDR3: TGTGCCAGCAGCTTAGGGTCCCTCGGTTGGAACGAGCAGTACTTC.

The chain is built from TRBV7-3 and TRBJ2-5; possible D gene TRBD1, 8 bases. V was pared by 5 bases and J by 5 bases, with 18 bases between. CDR1 SGHTA and CDR2 FQGTGA come from the germline V gene. This CDR3 comprises 15 residues. In DNA, the CDR3 is TGTGCCAGCAGCCACACAGGGGGGGTCCGTGAGACCCAGTACTTC. This gives the protein CASSHTGGVRETQYF.

V gene TRBV10-3 combines with J gene TRBJ1-2; D gene uncertain. Trimming removed 0 bases at V and 6 bases at J, with 8 bases between. Germline assignment: CDR1 ENHRY and CDR2 SYGVKD. The CDR3 covers 13 residues. CDR3 DNA: TGTGCCATCAGTGAGTCCTCGAGACATGGCTACACCTTC. Its translation: CAISESSRHGYTF.

The chain is built from TRBV12-3 or TRBV12-4 and TRBJ2-1; perhaps D is TRBD1 or TRBD2 (6 bases each). V was shortened by 2 bases and J by 7 bases, with 9 bases between the two germline ends. This CDR3 spans 13 amino acids. In nucleotides, the CDR3 is TGTGCCAGCAGTTTATTAGGGGGGAATGAGCAGTTCTTC. Amino acid sequence: CASSLLGGNEQFF.

The CDR3 here is CASSQLTTSGGDTQYF. CDR3 in DNA: TGCGCCAGCAGCCAATTAACAACTAGCGGTGGGGATACGCAGTATTTT. The rearrangement joins TRBV4-1 to TRBJ2-3; TRBD2 aligns across 8 bases. The V gene end was trimmed by 2 bases and the J gene end by 6 bases; junction bases not matched to a gene: 10. The CDR3 has 16 residues. Germline V CDR1 and CDR2: MGHRA, YSYEKL.

The chain couples TRBV15 to TRBJ2-5; maybe TRBD2 (6 bases). Germline CDR1 LNHNV, CDR2 YYDKDF (reference sequence). Trimming pared 3 bases from V and 2 bases from J, leaving 10 bases between. The CDR3 is 14 residues long. DNA of the CDR3: TGTGCCACCAGCAGGGGACTGGCACAAGAGACCCAGTACTTC. This codes for CATSRGLAQETQYF.

This chain connects TRBV18 to TRBJ2-3; TRBD1 matches at 8 bases. There are 14 residues in the CDR3. V was clipped by 6 bases and J by 3 bases; unmatched bases: 5. Germline V gene data show CDR1 as KGHSH and CDR2 as LQKENI. CDR3 sequence: CASSQGQGTDTQYF. For the CDR3, the DNA is TGTGCCAGCTCGCAAGGACAGGGAACAGATACGCAGTATTTT.

The V gene is TRBV7-6, the J gene TRBJ2-3; TRBD2 matches at 14 bases. CDR3 length: 19 residues. Trimming removed 5 bases from V and 2 bases from J; junction bases left unmatched: 12. From germline, CDR1 is SGHVS and CDR2 FNYEAQ. This CDR3 reads CASSPRTSGRPWTTDTQYF. For the CDR3, the DNA is TGTGCCAGCAGCCCCAGGACTAGCGGGAGGCCATGGACCACAGATACGCAGTATTTT. Full variable domain (missing parts from reference TRBV7-6 and TRBJ2-3): GAGVSQSPRYKVTKRGQDVALRCDPISGHVSLYWYRQALGQGPEFLTYFNYEAQQDKSGLPNDRFSAERPEGSISTLTIQRTEQRDSAMYRCASSPRTSGRPWTTDTQYFGPGTRLTVL.

The V gene is TRBV6-5, the J gene TRBJ2-5; no definite D call. The CDR3 extends over 13 amino acids. V lost 10 bases to trimming and J lost 9 bases, with 21 bases between them. Germline CDR1 and CDR2: MNHEY and SVGAGI. CDR3 in DNA: TGTGCCACCCAGGATACAGTGGGTATGGCCCAGTACTTC. This codes for CATQDTVGMAQYF.

This clone is a singleton in its sample. CDR3 residues: CAISESNYEQFF. CDR3 nucleotide sequence: TGTGCCATCAGTGAGTCCAATTATGAGCAGTTCTTC. The genes are TRBV10-3 and TRBJ2-1; D remains ambiguous. Trimming removed 0 bases at V and 8 bases at J, with 5 bases between. The CDR3 is made up of 12 amino acids. The germline V gene encodes CDR1 ENHRY and CDR2 SYGVKD.

The gene calls are TRBV6-2 or TRBV6-3 and TRBJ1-6; D not resolved. This CDR3 spans 17 amino acids. Germline V gene data show CDR1 as MNHEY and CDR2 as SVGEGT. Trimming removed 2 bases from V and 0 bases from J, with 11 bases in between. The CDR3 DNA reads TGTGCCAGCAGTTACGGGCGGGTAAGCTCCTATAATTCACCCCTCCACTTT. Its protein is CASSYGRVSSYNSPLHF.

The chain has TRBV5-8 and TRBJ1-5; the D is unclear. V was pared by 2 bases and J by 7 bases, with 19 bases between. Germline V CDR1 and CDR2: SGHTS, YDEGEE. This CDR3 contains 16 residues. The CDR3 region is CASSFQDLATGQPQHF. The CDR3 DNA is TGTGCCAGCAGCTTTCAGGACCTGGCTACGGGACAGCCCCAGCATTTT.

The chain employs TRBV6-5 and TRBJ2-3; D is possibly TRBD1 (5 bases). The CDR3 is 15 residues long. CDR1 and CDR2 from the germline V gene are MNHEY and SVGAGI. Trimming removed 5 bases from V and 4 bases from J, with 16 bases in between. CDR3 sequence reads: CASSRGAESADTQYF. CDR3 DNA sequence: TGTGCCAGCAGTCGTGGGGCTGAAAGCGCAGATACGCAGTATTTT.